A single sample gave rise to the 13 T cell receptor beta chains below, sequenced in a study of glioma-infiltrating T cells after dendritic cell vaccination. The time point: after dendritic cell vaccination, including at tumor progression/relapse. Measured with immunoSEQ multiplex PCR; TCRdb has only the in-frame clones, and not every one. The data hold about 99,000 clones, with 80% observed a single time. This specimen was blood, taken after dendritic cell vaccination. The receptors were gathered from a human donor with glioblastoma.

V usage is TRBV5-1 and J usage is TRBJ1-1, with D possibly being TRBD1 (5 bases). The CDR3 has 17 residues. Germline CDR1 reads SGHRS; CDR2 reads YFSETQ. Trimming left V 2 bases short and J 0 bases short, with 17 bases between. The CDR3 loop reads CASSFRTNFTMNTEAFF. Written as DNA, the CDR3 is TGCGCCAGCAGCTTTAGGACAAACTTCACTATGAACACTGAAGCTTTCTTT.

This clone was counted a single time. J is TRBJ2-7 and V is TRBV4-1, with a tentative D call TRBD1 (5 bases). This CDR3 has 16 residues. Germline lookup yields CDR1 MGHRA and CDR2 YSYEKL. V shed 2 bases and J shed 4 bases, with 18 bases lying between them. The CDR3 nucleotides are TGCGCCAGCAGCCAAACAGGCCCGATTGGGCCTTACGAGCAGTACTTC. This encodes CASSQTGPIGPYEQYF.

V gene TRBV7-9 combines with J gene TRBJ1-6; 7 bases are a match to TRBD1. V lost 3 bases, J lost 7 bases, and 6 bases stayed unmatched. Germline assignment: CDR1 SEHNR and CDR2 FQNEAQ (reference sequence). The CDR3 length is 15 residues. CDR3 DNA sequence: TGTGCCAGCAGCTTTCTTAAAGGGGGCAATTCACCCCTCCACTTT. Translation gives CASSFLKGGNSPLHF.

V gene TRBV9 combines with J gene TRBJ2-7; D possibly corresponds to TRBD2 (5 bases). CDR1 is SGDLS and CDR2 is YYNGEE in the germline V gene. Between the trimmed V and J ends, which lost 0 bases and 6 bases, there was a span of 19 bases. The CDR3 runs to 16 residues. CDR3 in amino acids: CASSVDLTGPRGEQYF. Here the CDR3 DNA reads TGTGCCAGCAGCGTAGACTTAACCGGACCCCGGGGCGAGCAGTACTTC.

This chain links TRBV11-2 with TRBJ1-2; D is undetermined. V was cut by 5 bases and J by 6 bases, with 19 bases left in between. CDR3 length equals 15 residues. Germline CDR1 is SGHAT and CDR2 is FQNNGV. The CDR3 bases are TGTGCCAGCAGCCTTACTGTTGGGTGGGGAGATGGCTACACCTTC. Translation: CASSLTVGWGDGYTF.

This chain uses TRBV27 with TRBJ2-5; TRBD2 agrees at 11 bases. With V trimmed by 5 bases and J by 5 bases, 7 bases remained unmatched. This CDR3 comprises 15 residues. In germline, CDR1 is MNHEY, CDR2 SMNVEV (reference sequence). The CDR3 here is CASSERLAGRETQYF. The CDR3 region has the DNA TGTGCCAGCAGTGAGAGACTAGCGGGAAGGGAGACCCAGTACTTC.

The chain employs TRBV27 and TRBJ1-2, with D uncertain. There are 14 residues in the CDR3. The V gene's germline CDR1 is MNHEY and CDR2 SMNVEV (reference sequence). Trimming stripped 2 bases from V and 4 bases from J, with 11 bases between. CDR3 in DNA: TGTGCCAGCAGTTTAGAGGGATTTGGCTATGGCTACACCTTC. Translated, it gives CASSLEGFGYGYTF.

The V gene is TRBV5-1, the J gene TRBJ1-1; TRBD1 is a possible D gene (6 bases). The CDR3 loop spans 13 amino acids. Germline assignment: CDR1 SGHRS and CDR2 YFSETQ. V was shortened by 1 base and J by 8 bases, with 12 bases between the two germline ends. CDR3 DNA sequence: TGCGCCAGCAGCTTGCAGGGGACGGGCGAAGCTTTCTTT. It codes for CASSLQGTGEAFF.

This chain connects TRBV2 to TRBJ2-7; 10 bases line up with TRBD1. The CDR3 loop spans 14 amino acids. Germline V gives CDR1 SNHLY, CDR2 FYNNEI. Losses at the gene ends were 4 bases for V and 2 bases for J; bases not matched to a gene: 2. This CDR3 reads CASSGGQGTYEQYF. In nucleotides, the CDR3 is TGTGCCAGCAGTGGGGGACAGGGGACCTACGAGCAGTACTTC.

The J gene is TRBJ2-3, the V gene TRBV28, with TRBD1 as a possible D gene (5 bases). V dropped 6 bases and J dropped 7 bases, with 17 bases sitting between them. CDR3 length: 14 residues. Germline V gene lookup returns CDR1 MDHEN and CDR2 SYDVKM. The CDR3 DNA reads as TGTGCCAGCAGCTCAAGGACATACCGGTATACGCAGTATTTT. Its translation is CASSSRTYRYTQYF.

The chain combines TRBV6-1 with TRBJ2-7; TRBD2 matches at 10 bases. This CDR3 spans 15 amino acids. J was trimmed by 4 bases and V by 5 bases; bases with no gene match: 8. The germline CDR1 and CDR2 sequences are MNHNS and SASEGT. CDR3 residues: CASSFLAGGLYEQYF. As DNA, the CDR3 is TGTGCCAGCAGTTTCTTAGCGGGGGGACTATACGAGCAGTACTTC.

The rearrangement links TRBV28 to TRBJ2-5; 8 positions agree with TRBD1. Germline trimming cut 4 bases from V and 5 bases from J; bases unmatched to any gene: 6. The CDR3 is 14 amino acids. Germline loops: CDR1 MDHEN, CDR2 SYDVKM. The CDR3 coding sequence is TGTGCCAGCAGTTCAGGGGGCCGGGTCGAGACCCAGTACTTC. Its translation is CASSSGGRVETQYF.

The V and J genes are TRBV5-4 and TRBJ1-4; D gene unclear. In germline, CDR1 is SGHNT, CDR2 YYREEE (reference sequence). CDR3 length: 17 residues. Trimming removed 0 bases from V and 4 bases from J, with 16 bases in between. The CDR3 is CASSLGLERSINEKLFF. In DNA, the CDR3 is TGTGCCAGCAGCTTGGGCCTGGAGAGGTCAATTAATGAAAAACTGTTTTTT. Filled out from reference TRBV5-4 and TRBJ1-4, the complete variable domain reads ETGVTQSPTHLIKTRGQQVTLRCSSQSGHNTVSWYQQALGQGPQFIFQYYREEENGRGNFPPRFSGLQFPNYSSELNVNALELDDSALYLCASSLGLERSINEKLFFGSGTQLSVL.